The rows below give T cell receptor beta chains drawn from one sample of a study of early T cells in non-severe SARS-CoV-2 infection. TCRdb redid the calling of the 5' RACE reads with MiXCR, one entry per CDR3 protein. Of roughly 80,000 distinct CDR3 sequences listed, around 6% are singletons. Sequencing input: whole blood. All receptors come from an adult who was a healthcare worker with PCR-confirmed SARS-CoV-2 infection or an uninfected control (not recorded which). Each CDR3 is given with its conserved first and last residue. A D gene is named only where the DNA matches it firmly. Some rows have no size entry. The others give once, few or many, or a class for an expanded clone.

clone size,D gene,V gene,J gene,CDR3 protein,CDR3 DNA
many,-,TRBV7-6,TRBJ2-7,CASSLGGGPNYEQYF,TGTGCCAGCAGCTTAGGAGGCGGACCGAATTACGAGCAGTACTTC
many,-,TRBV9,TRBJ2-1,CASSAKQGDLYNEQFF,TGTGCCAGCAGCGCCAAGCAGGGCGATCTTTACAATGAGCAGTTCTTC
many,-,TRBV4-2,TRBJ2-7,CASSQASADEQYF,TGTGCCAGCAGCCAAGCATCGGCAGACGAGCAGTACTTC
few,TRBD1,TRBV12-3/TRBV12-4,TRBJ2-2,CASSQRQGTGELFF,TGTGCCAGCAGTCAAAGACAGGGTACCGGGGAGCTGTTTTTT
few,TRBD2,TRBV5-5,TRBJ2-1,CASSPAGTSGGVDEQFF,TGTGCCAGCAGCCCGGCGGGGACTAGCGGGGGTGTCGATGAGCAGTTCTTC
-,TRBD1,TRBV7-2,TRBJ1-1,CASRLRQGVNTEAFF,TGTGCCAGCAGACTAAGACAGGGGGTAAACACTGAAGCTTTCTTT
many,TRBD2,TRBV6-2/TRBV6-3,TRBJ2-7,CASRNSGSSYEQYF,TGTGCCAGCAGGAATAGCGGGAGCTCCTACGAGCAGTACTTC
many,-,TRBV15,TRBJ1-2,CATSRDPRSAGYTF,TGTGCCACCAGCAGAGATCCACGGAGTGCGGGCTACACCTTC
few,-,TRBV9,TRBJ1-3,CASSVARSGNTIYF,TGTGCCAGCAGCGTAGCCCGCTCTGGAAACACCATATATTTT
many,TRBD2,TRBV7-8,TRBJ2-7,CASSLVLTSVTYEQYF,TGTGCCAGCAGCTTAGTGTTGACTAGCGTCACCTACGAGCAGTACTTC
many,-,TRBV20-1,TRBJ2-3,CSAPALASTDTQYF,TGCAGTGCTCCAGCTCTAGCGAGCACAGATACGCAGTATTTT
many,-,TRBV7-9,TRBJ1-1,CASSQERYTEAFF,TGTGCCAGCAGCCAAGAGCGGTACACTGAAGCTTTCTTT
many,-,TRBV4-3,TRBJ2-7,CASSQGRGPYEQYF,TGCGCCAGCAGCCAAGGCAGGGGACCCTACGAGCAGTACTTC
few,TRBD1,TRBV5-6,TRBJ1-1,CASSLAGGLTEAFF,TGTGCCAGCAGCTTGGCAGGGGGGCTCACTGAAGCTTTCTTT
many,-,TRBV2,TRBJ2-4,CASSRTDGTQNIQYF,TGTGCCAGCAGTCGGACAGACGGAACCCAAAACATTCAGTACTTC
-,-,TRBV7-9,TRBJ2-7,CASSPVGGLNSYEQYF,TGTGCCAGCAGCCCCGTTGGGGGGCTGAACTCCTACGAGCAGTACTTC
many,TRBD2,TRBV12-5,TRBJ2-3,CASGLVGASGRSTDTQYF,TGTGCTAGTGGTTTGGTAGGTGCTAGCGGGAGAAGCACAGATACGCAGTATTTT
few,-,TRBV10-3,TRBJ2-7,CAISESTVGEQYF,TGTGCCATCAGTGAGTCGACGGTTGGTGAGCAGTACTTC
-,TRBD1,TRBV7-2,TRBJ2-7,CASSLARGHYYEQYF,TGTGCCAGCAGCTTAGCCAGGGGGCACTACTACGAGCAGTACTTC
few,TRBD2,TRBV20-1,TRBJ2-7,CSARDGQGGRPYEQYF,TGCAGTGCTAGAGATGGGCAGGGAGGGCGCCCCTACGAGCAGTACTTC
few,-,TRBV4-3,TRBJ2-7,CASSQDARGSYEQYF,TGCGCCAGCAGCCAAGATGCCAGGGGCTCCTACGAGCAGTACTTC
many,-,TRBV7-2,TRBJ2-5,CASSLTGTPLETQYF,TGTGCCAGCAGTCTAACCGGGACGCCTCTAGAGACCCAGTACTTC
few,-,TRBV3-1,TRBJ2-3,CASSLGNPTDTQYF,TGTGCCAGCAGCCTCGGGAATCCTACAGATACGCAGTATTTT
many,-,TRBV5-1,TRBJ1-3,CASSLRSSGNTIYF,TGCGCCAGCAGCTTGAGAAGCTCTGGAAACACCATATATTTT
medium-sized,-,TRBV7-9,TRBJ2-3,CASSLTGDVDTQYF,TGTGCCAGCAGCTTAACTGGAGATGTAGATACGCAGTATTTT
few,TRBD1,TRBV15,TRBJ2-3,CATSRGPGGFGTDTQYF,TGTGCCACCAGCAGAGGCCCAGGGGGCTTCGGCACAGATACGCAGTATTTT
-,-,TRBV15,TRBJ1-4,CATSRDGGGANEKLFF,TGTGCCACCAGCAGAGATGGCGGGGGAGCTAATGAAAAACTGTTTTTT
few,-,TRBV7-2,TRBJ2-7,CASSFDIDEQYF,TGTGCCAGCAGCTTCGACATAGACGAGCAGTACTTC
many,-,TRBV6-1,TRBJ2-7,CASSEARYEQYF,TGTGCCAGCAGTGAAGCCCGCTACGAGCAGTACTTC
-,-,TRBV18,TRBJ2-6,CASSPTSGGIYSGANVLTF,TGTGCCAGCTCACCAACTTCCGGGGGCATATACTCTGGGGCCAACGTCCTGACTTTC
-,TRBD1,TRBV5-1,TRBJ2-1,CASTLGQGSYNEQFF,TGCGCCAGCACCTTAGGACAGGGCTCCTACAATGAGCAGTTCTTC
many,TRBD1,TRBV29-1,TRBJ2-7,CSGRDSSYEQYF,TGCAGCGGACGGGACAGCTCCTACGAGCAGTACTTC
many,-,TRBV15,TRBJ2-7,CATSRAGVLYEQYF,TGTGCCACCAGCAGAGCGGGGGTTCTCTACGAGCAGTACTTC
-,TRBD1,TRBV6-1,TRBJ2-5,CASRPGQGAGETQYF,TGTGCCAGCAGACCTGGGCAGGGGGCCGGGGAGACCCAGTACTTC
-,-,TRBV20-1,TRBJ1-2,CSAREGMVGRNYGYTF,TGCAGTGCTAGAGAAGGAATGGTAGGCAGAAACTATGGCTACACCTTC
many,-,TRBV20-1,TRBJ2-3,CSAGDRRRVTDTQYF,TGCAGTGCTGGAGACAGACGACGGGTCACAGATACGCAGTATTTT
many,TRBD2,TRBV18,TRBJ2-5,CASSRAGEETQYF,TGTGCCAGCTCCCGGGCGGGAGAAGAGACCCAGTACTTC
-,-,TRBV5-1,TRBJ1-2,CASSLEQHYGYTF,TGCGCCAGCAGCTTGGAACAGCACTATGGCTACACCTTC
few,-,TRBV9,TRBJ1-6,CASSVGTANSPLHF,TGTGCCAGCAGCGTAGGGACCGCCAATTCACCCCTCCACTTT
-,-,TRBV6-1,TRBJ2-2,CASSEQGGTGELFF,TGTGCCAGCAGTGAACAGGGTGGAACCGGGGAGCTGTTTTTT
many,-,TRBV7-2,TRBJ2-3,CASSLKSGRRADTQYF,TGTGCCAGCAGCTTAAAGAGCGGTAGGCGCGCAGATACGCAGTATTTT
-,-,TRBV7-9,TRBJ2-7,CASSPGLIYEQYF,TGTGCCAGCAGCCCGGGACTTATATATGAGCAGTACTTC
many,-,TRBV7-6,TRBJ2-1,CASSLGTEGDEQFF,TGTGCCAGCAGCCTTGGGACCGAGGGGGATGAGCAGTTCTTC
-,-,TRBV20-1,TRBJ1-6,CSAGVFQSSYNSPLHF,TGCAGTGCTGGGGTCTTTCAGAGCTCCTATAATTCACCCCTCCACTTT
-,TRBD2,TRBV12-3/TRBV12-4,TRBJ2-4,CASSLLASGALAKNIQYF,TGTGCCAGCAGTTTACTGGCTAGCGGGGCCCTAGCAAAAAACATTCAGTACTTC
-,-,TRBV4-3,TRBJ2-7,CASSQRAGGEYEQYF,TGCGCCAGCAGCCAAAGAGCAGGTGGGGAGTACGAGCAGTACTTC
many,-,TRBV18,TRBJ1-1,CASSPNLASEAFF,TGTGCCAGCTCGCCTAATCTAGCAAGTGAAGCTTTCTTT
many,-,TRBV20-1,TRBJ1-2,CSTGIGGYGYTF,TGCAGTACAGGCATCGGGGGCTATGGCTACACCTTC
few,-,TRBV5-1,TRBJ2-7,CASSLVRGEQYF,TGCGCCAGCAGCTTGGTTCGCGGCGAGCAGTACTTC
few,-,TRBV12-3/TRBV12-4,TRBJ1-5,CASSLGTANQPQHF,TGTGCCAGCAGTTTGGGAACGGCCAATCAGCCCCAGCATTTT
many,-,TRBV4-2,TRBJ1-1,CASSQGPNTEAFF,TGTGCCAGCAGCCAAGGTCCGAACACTGAAGCTTTCTTT
-,-,TRBV3-1,TRBJ2-6,CASSQEYSGSGANVLTF,TGTGCCAGCAGCCAAGAGTATTCGGGGTCTGGGGCCAACGTCCTGACTTTC
many,TRBD1,TRBV20-1,TRBJ1-4,CSATTGGVEKLFF,TGCAGTGCAACGACAGGGGGAGTCGAAAAACTGTTTTTT
many,TRBD1,TRBV6-5,TRBJ1-6,CASRVRQGRNSPLHF,TGTGCCAGCAGGGTCCGACAGGGCCGCAATTCACCCCTCCACTTT
many,-,TRBV18,TRBJ2-2,CASSPPSRAPGELFF,TGTGCCAGCTCACCACCCTCTCGCGCGCCCGGGGAGCTGTTTTTT